These 15 T cell receptor beta chains originate from one sample sequenced in a study of OX40 agonist ivuxolimab in advanced cancers. Library method: the immunoSEQ multiplex PCR assay. Sourced from immuneACCESS, this table was stored by TCRdb with only in-frame sequences that have V and J called. A share of the clones is absent; for the studies checked, an unresolved V gene accounts for under half, and the remainder has no known explanation. In all, the sample holds some 25,000 clones, and more than 70% of those were seen once. The ten biggest clones cover approximately 35% of the sample. This specimen consisted of CD4+ or CD8+ T cells sorted from blood, obtained in a trial of the OX40 agonist ivuxolimab. Receptor source: an adult with an advanced solid tumor such as melanoma, head and neck, liver or kidney cancer.

The V call is TRBV13, the J call TRBJ2-6; D call uncertain. Germline V gives CDR1 PRHDT, CDR2 FYEKMQ (reference sequence). The V and J ends lost 0 bases and 0 bases respectively, with 15 bases between them. The CDR3 covers 19 residues. CDR3 sequence reads: CASSLGAEFTVSGANVLTF. The CDR3 DNA is TGTGCCAGCAGCTTAGGTGCGGAGTTTACGGTCTCTGGGGCCAACGTCCTGACTTTC.

V and J are TRBV9 and TRBJ2-2; possible D gene TRBD1, 6 bases. This CDR3 has 16 amino acids. Per the germline V gene, CDR1 is SGDLS and CDR2 is YYNGEE. V was cut by 4 bases and J by 4 bases, with 17 bases left in between. In nucleotides, the CDR3 is TGTGCCAGCAGCCCCCTAGGGGGAGAGGTCACCGGGGAGCTGTTTTTT. Translating it yields CASSPLGGEVTGELFF.

The genes are TRBV6-5 and TRBJ1-6, with D tentatively TRBD1 (6 bases). Trimming removed 7 bases at V and 5 bases at J, with 9 bases between. Germline CDR1 MNHEY, CDR2 SVGAGI. This CDR3 is 13 amino acids long. DNA of the CDR3: TGTGCCAGCACGGGACATCATAATTCACCCCTCCACTTT. Amino acid sequence: CASTGHHNSPLHF.

The V gene is TRBV19, the J gene TRBJ2-3; D is perhaps TRBD1 (6 bases). The CDR3 is 13 residues long. Germline CDR1 is LNHDA and CDR2 is SQIVND (reference sequence). Trimming shortened V by 5 bases and J by 1 base, and 7 bases separated the two germline ends. The CDR3, as DNA: TGTGCCAGTAGTCGACAGGGCACAGATACGCAGTATTTT. It yields the protein CASSRQGTDTQYF.

The DNA for the CDR3 is TGCAGCGTTGGAGGGACCAGCGGGGAGCTGTTTTTT. It translates to CSVGGTSGELFF. The rearrangement uses TRBV29-1 and TRBJ2-2; D possibly matches TRBD1 or TRBD2 (5 bases each). This CDR3 has 12 amino acids. Deletions cut 4 bases from V and 7 bases from J, with 10 bases between. Germline V gene lookup returns CDR1 SQVTM and CDR2 ANQGSEA.

CDR3 DNA sequence: TGCGCCAGCAGCCAAGCTAGACTAGTCATCAATGAGCAGTTCTTC. Protein sequence: CASSQARLVINEQFF. This sequence joins TRBV4-1 and TRBJ2-1; a possible D gene is TRBD2 (6 bases). There are 15 residues in the CDR3. Trimming cost V 1 base and J 6 bases, with 13 bases left between them. CDR1 and CDR2 from the germline V gene are MGHRA and YSYEKL.

The chain combines TRBV27 with TRBJ1-5; no clear D. The CDR3 length is 15 residues. From germline, CDR1 is MNHEY and CDR2 SMNVEV (reference sequence). V was clipped by 2 bases and J by 4 bases, with 12 bases between them. The CDR3 coding sequence is TGTGCCAGCAGTTTAAGAGTTGGGGAAAATCAGCCCCAGCATTTT. Translating gives CASSLRVGENQPQHF.

This clone was picked up one time. The chain is built from TRBV6-5 and TRBJ1-6; D gene ambiguous. Germline CDR1 and CDR2: MNHEY and SVGAGI. Trimming took off 6 bases at V and 7 bases at J, with 13 bases between the two ends. This CDR3 comprises 14 residues. CDR3 DNA: TGTGCCAGCAGATCGGGAAACCCGAATTCACCCCTCCACTTT. Its translation is CASRSGNPNSPLHF.

There are a few counts of this clone. The chain carries TRBV7-3 and TRBJ2-6, with D perhaps TRBD1 or TRBD2 (6 bases each). The CDR3 extends over 16 amino acids. V was pared by 11 bases and J by 0 bases, with 17 bases between. Germline CDR1 and CDR2: SGHTA and FQGTGA. CDR3 sequence (DNA): TGTGCCTCGGGGGACACAAGTATCTCTGGGGCCAACGTCCTGACTTTC. It translates to CASGDTSISGANVLTF.

The chain couples TRBV5-1 to TRBJ2-1, with 11 bases matching TRBD2. Germline CDR1 is SGHRS and CDR2 is YFSETQ. There are 19 residues in the CDR3. The V and J ends lost 2 bases and 0 bases, in that order; junction bases with no gene match: 10. CDR3 protein: CASSLGLAGGQSSYNEQFF. In DNA form, the CDR3 reads TGCGCCAGCAGCTTAGGGCTAGCGGGAGGTCAGAGCTCCTACAATGAGCAGTTCTTC. The full variable domain, completed using reference TRBV5-1 and TRBJ2-1, is KAGVTQTPRYLIKTRGQQVTLSCSPISGHRSVSWYQQTPGQGLQFLFEYFSETQRNKGNFPGRFSGRQFSNSRSEMNVSTLELGDSALYLCASSLGLAGGQSSYNEQFFGPGTRLTVL.

This clone occurred many times. The chain has TRBV2 and TRBJ1-2; D gene ambiguous. The CDR3 consists of 13 residues. Germline V gene sequence: CDR1 SNHLY, CDR2 FYNNEI. The V and J ends lost 7 bases and 5 bases respectively, with 14 bases between them. The CDR3 sequence is CASNPTLGYGYTF. In DNA, the CDR3 is TGTGCCAGCAACCCGACACTGGGGTATGGCTACACCTTC.

The chain carries TRBV6-5 and TRBJ2-5, with D possibly being TRBD1 (5 bases). This CDR3 is 15 amino acids long. Trimming took 0 bases from V and 5 from J, leaving 13 bases between them. Germline V gene sequence: CDR1 MNHEY, CDR2 SVGAGI. In DNA form, the CDR3 reads TGTGCCAGCAGTTACTCGCCCCAGGGCACGGAGACCCAGTACTTC. It specifies CASSYSPQGTETQYF.

The rearrangement uses TRBV6-5 and TRBJ2-1; TRBD1 agrees at 10 bases. The CDR3 loop spans 11 amino acids. The germline CDR1 and CDR2 sequences are MNHEY and SVGAGI. V was pared by 10 bases and J by 14 bases, with 8 bases of the junction left unmatched. As DNA, the CDR3 is TGTGCCACCACGTCGGACAGGGGGAAGTTCTTC. This codes for CATTSDRGKFF.

This clone has only a few counts. This sequence joins TRBV6-6 and TRBJ1-2; D unclear. The CDR3 consists of 11 residues. Germline lookup yields CDR1 MNHNY and CDR2 SVGAGI (reference sequence). V was trimmed by 6 bases and J by 8 bases, leaving 10 bases between them. The CDR3 is CASRAPEGYTF. Written as DNA, the CDR3 is TGTGCCAGCAGAGCCCCGGAGGGCTACACCTTC.

V usage is TRBV13 and J usage is TRBJ1-3; D remains unclear. This CDR3 has 11 residues. Germline V gene data show CDR1 as PRHDT and CDR2 as FYEKMQ (reference sequence). Trimming removed 5 bases at V and 7 bases at J, with 6 bases between. CDR3 bases: TGTGCCAGCAGCGGCGGGAACACCATATATTTT. Its protein is CASSGGNTIYF.